This entry features one T cell receptor (beta chain) sequence. Its antigen is not known. This sample is drawn from a study of T cells in Graves' hyperthyroidism and ophthalmopathy. Points from the study as a whole: Blood also held most thyroid clonotypes expanded beyond 0.001.

Hyperthyroidism of Graves' type that showed no ophthalmopathy progression within 18 months was stable. PBMCs were derived from 9.5 to 10 ml fresh peripheral blood. The germline V gene encodes CDR1 SGDLS and CDR2 YYNGEE. The CDR3 contains 14 residues. Between the trimmed V and J ends, which lost 3 bases and 2 bases, there was a span of 11 bases. RNA transcripts were the template for amplifying TCR beta CDR3 regions. HTBI primers drove first-round RT-PCR of the TCR CDR3. MiXCR, run by TCRdb on the multiplex PCR reads, gives a single entry per CDR3 protein. In the table there are 380,000 or so distinct CDR3 sequences, about a fifth of which are singletons.

Sequences were obtained from blood. The sequence derives from a woman in her late teens or twenties with Graves' hyperthyroidism. The V and J genes are TRBV9 and TRBJ1-1; weak D call: TRBD1 (5 bases). The CDR3 here is CASSGGPINTEAFF. CDR3 DNA sequence: TGTGCCAGCAGCGGGGGACCGATAAACACTGAAGCTTTCTTT.